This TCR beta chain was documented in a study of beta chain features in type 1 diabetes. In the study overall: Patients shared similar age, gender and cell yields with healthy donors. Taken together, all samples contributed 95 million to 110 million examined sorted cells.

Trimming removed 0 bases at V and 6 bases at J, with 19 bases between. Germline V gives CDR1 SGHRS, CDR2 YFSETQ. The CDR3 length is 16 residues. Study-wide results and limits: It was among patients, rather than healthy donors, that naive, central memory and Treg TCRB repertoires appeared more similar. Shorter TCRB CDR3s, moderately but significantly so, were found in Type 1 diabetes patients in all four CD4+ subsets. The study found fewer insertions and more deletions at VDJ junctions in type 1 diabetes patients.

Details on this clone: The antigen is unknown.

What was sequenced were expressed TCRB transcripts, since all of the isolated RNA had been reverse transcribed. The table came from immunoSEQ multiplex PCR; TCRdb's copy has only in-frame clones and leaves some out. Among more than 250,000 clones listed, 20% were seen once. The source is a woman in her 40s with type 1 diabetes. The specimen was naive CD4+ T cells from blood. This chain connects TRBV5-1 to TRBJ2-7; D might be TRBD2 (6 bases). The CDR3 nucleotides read TGCGCCAGCAGCTTGGCCGTTGGGACTGGAAGGGGCGAGCAGTACTTC. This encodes CASSLAVGTGRGEQYF.